This T cell receptor beta chain emerged from a study of blood T cell repertoires in COVID-19. Original handling: Nucleated cell counts were estimated from reference gene primer amplification. Using immunoSEQ multiplex PCR, the repertoire was profiled, and TCRdb retains in-frame clones only, with some absent. V and J calls and clone size are as listed in that table; D and trimming were resolved from the DNA. The sample consists of over 35,000 clones, 70% to 85% of them appearing once. Germline V gives CDR1 MNHEY, CDR2 SVGAGI. This CDR3 contains 14 residues. Trimming pared 0 bases from V and 8 bases from J, leaving 13 bases between.

The sample consisted of peripheral blood. The sequence came from a human donor with acute or convalescent COVID-19. The donor label of this sample is uncertain. This chain connects TRBV6-5 to TRBJ1-2, with D possibly matching TRBD1 (6 bases). Here the CDR3 DNA reads TGTGCCAGCAGTTACTCTCCCCCGGGGGGCGGCTACACCTTC. This sequence encodes CASSYSPPGGGYTF.